Sequencing of this T cell receptor beta chain was carried out in a study of cytomegalovirus exposure and HLA in healthy donors. Study results and caveats: Researchers reported in a later analysis that common viral pathogens appeared linked to several top clusters. Cytomegalovirus-associated TCR beta chains were listed, numbering approximately 150.

As regards this clone: Its target is unknown.

PCR used 60 Vbeta primers and 13 Jbeta primers. TCRdb's copy holds only in-frame clones and misses some; the assay was immunoSEQ multiplex PCR. Of 150,000 to 200,000 clones listed, about four fifths are singletons. This CDR3 spans 14 amino acids. Germline assignment: CDR1 MNHNS and CDR2 SASEGT. The V and J ends lost 6 bases and 4 bases respectively, with 12 bases between them. This chain uses TRBV6-1 with TRBJ2-2; maybe TRBD1 (5 bases). This sequence originates from a woman aged 25 to 39 in good health and CMV-seropositive. The sample consisted of PBMCs. The DNA for the CDR3 is TGTGCCAGCAGAGGGGATTTCTCCACCGGGGAGCTGTTTTTT. Protein product: CASRGDFSTGELFF.